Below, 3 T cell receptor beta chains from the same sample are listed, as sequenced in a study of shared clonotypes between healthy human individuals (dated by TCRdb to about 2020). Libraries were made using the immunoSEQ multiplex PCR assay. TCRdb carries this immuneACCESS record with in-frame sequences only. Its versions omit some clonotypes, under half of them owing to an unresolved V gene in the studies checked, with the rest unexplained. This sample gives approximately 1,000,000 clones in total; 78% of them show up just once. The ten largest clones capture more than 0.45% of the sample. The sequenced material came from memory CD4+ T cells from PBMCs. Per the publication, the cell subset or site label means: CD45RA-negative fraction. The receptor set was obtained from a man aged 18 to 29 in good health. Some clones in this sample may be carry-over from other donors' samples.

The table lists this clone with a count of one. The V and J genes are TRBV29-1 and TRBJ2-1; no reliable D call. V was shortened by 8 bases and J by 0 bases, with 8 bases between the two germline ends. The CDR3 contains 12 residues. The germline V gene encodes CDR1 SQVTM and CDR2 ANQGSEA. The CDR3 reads CSSYSSYNEQFF. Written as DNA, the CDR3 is TGCAGCTCTTATTCCTCCTACAATGAGCAGTTCTTC.

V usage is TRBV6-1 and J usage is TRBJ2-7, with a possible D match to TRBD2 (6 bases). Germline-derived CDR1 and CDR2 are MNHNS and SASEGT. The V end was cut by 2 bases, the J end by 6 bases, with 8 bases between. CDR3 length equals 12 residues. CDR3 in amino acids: CASSEWGGEQYF. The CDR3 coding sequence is TGTGCCAGCAGTGAATGGGGAGGCGAGCAGTACTTC.

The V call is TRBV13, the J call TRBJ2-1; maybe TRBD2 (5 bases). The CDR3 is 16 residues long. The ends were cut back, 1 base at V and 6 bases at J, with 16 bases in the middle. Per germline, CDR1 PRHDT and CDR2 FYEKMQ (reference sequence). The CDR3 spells CASSLVRGWVSNEQFF. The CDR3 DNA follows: TGTGCCAGCAGCTTAGTTCGAGGGTGGGTTTCCAATGAGCAGTTCTTC.